The rows below give T cell receptor beta chains drawn from one sample of a study of cytomegalovirus exposure and HLA in healthy donors. Data came from immunoSEQ multiplex PCR; TCRdb stores just in-frame clones and leaves some out. The sample's table shows over 100,000 clones. Sequencing input: PBMCs. Source of these receptors: a man younger than 40 in good health and CMV-seronegative. Both conserved end residues are part of each CDR3. A D gene is named only where the DNA matches it firmly.

v_call: TRBV14; d_call: TRBD1; j_call: TRBJ1-6; cdr3_nt: TGTGCCAGCAGCCAAGCTTTGGGACAGGTTCTACCCCTCCACTTT; cdr3_aa: CASSQALGQVLPLHF
v_call: TRBV18; d_call: .; j_call: TRBJ1-1; cdr3_nt: TGTGCCAGCTCCCGAGGTTATCGGGACTTCAGCACTGAAGCTTTCTTT; cdr3_aa: CASSRGYRDFSTEAFF
v_call: TRBV21-1; d_call: .; j_call: TRBJ1-1; cdr3_nt: TGTGCCAGCAGCAAAGCATCCGGAGGGAGGGACACTGAAGCTTTCTTT; cdr3_aa: CASSKASGGRDTEAFF
v_call: TRBV7-2; d_call: .; j_call: TRBJ1-4; cdr3_nt: TGTGCCAGCAGCGCCTTGGGAGGGCAGGGAGCGCTCGTCTGGGAAAAACTGTTTTTT; cdr3_aa: CASSALGGQGALVWEKLFF
v_call: TRBV7-3; d_call: .; j_call: TRBJ2-1; cdr3_nt: TGTGCCAGCAGCGCCAGGGTGGGTGAGCAGTTCTTC; cdr3_aa: CASSARVGEQFF
v_call: TRBV15; d_call: .; j_call: TRBJ2-5; cdr3_nt: TGTGCCACCAGGGGAGGAGACAGCCAAGAGACCCAGTACTTC; cdr3_aa: CATRGGDSQETQYF
v_call: TRBV29-1; d_call: .; j_call: TRBJ2-7; cdr3_nt: TGCAGCGTTGATTCGGACAGCCACGAGCAGTACTTC; cdr3_aa: CSVDSDSHEQYF
v_call: TRBV2; d_call: TRBD1; j_call: TRBJ1-6; cdr3_nt: TGTGCCAGCAGTGAAGCCGGGACAGCATATAATTCACCCCTCCACTTT; cdr3_aa: CASSEAGTAYNSPLHF
v_call: TRBV5-1; d_call: .; j_call: TRBJ2-1; cdr3_nt: TGCGCCAGCAGCTTCCAGGGGTCCTACAATGAGCAGTTCTTC; cdr3_aa: CASSFQGSYNEQFF
v_call: TRBV6-5; d_call: TRBD1; j_call: TRBJ1-2; cdr3_nt: TGTGCCAGCAGTTACTTGGGACAGGGTGGTGGCTACACCTTC; cdr3_aa: CASSYLGQGGGYTF
v_call: TRBV2; d_call: TRBD2; j_call: TRBJ2-3; cdr3_nt: TGTGCCAGCAGTGATAAGATTAGCGGGGGGCCTCGCACAGATACGCAGTATTTT; cdr3_aa: CASSDKISGGPRTDTQYF
v_call: TRBV5-4; d_call: TRBD1; j_call: TRBJ2-2; cdr3_nt: TGTGCCAGCAGCCCATCGCCCCCCGACAGGGGACCGAACACCGGGGAGCTGTTTTTT; cdr3_aa: CASSPSPPDRGPNTGELFF
v_call: TRBV27; d_call: TRBD1; j_call: TRBJ1-2; cdr3_nt: TGTGCCAGCAGTTTAAGTGGGACAGGGGGTTTCTATGGCTACACCTTC; cdr3_aa: CASSLSGTGGFYGYTF
v_call: TRBV7-2; d_call: TRBD2; j_call: TRBJ2-7; cdr3_nt: TGTGCCAGCAGCGGGGGGGGGTACTACGAGCAGTACTTC; cdr3_aa: CASSGGGYYEQYF
v_call: TRBV7-2; d_call: .; j_call: TRBJ1-6; cdr3_nt: TGTGCCAGCAGCTTAGCCGGGGGGCGGACTTCACCCCTCCACTTT; cdr3_aa: CASSLAGGRTSPLHF
v_call: TRBV5-1; d_call: TRBD1; j_call: TRBJ2-7; cdr3_nt: TGCGCCAGCAGCTTGGCCGGACAGGGGGCGGGGGAGCAGTACTTC; cdr3_aa: CASSLAGQGAGEQYF
v_call: TRBV28; d_call: .; j_call: TRBJ1-2; cdr3_nt: TGTGCCAGCAGTACCCCGGGGGGTTCTAACTATGGCTACACCTTC; cdr3_aa: CASSTPGGSNYGYTF
v_call: TRBV28; d_call: .; j_call: TRBJ1-5; cdr3_nt: TGTGCCAGCAGTTTAAGAGGTTGGTCCCAGCATTTT; cdr3_aa: CASSLRGWSQHF
v_call: TRBV28; d_call: .; j_call: TRBJ2-3; cdr3_nt: TGTGCCAGCAGCTCCCCCAGGGAGGCTAGCACAGATACGCAGTATTTT; cdr3_aa: CASSSPREASTDTQYF
v_call: TRBV9; d_call: TRBD1; j_call: TRBJ1-3; cdr3_nt: TGTGCCAGCAGCCCCCAGGGGGTCTCTGGAAACACCATATATTTT; cdr3_aa: CASSPQGVSGNTIYF
v_call: TRBV18; d_call: TRBD2; j_call: TRBJ2-5; cdr3_nt: TGTGCCAGCTCACCCCAAGGACTAGCCCTGGGAGAGACCCAGTACTTC; cdr3_aa: CASSPQGLALGETQYF
v_call: TRBV7-3; d_call: TRBD1; j_call: TRBJ2-2; cdr3_nt: TGTGCCAGCAGCCGTGGACAGGGAACGGGAAGGGGCACCGGGGAGCTGTTTTTT; cdr3_aa: CASSRGQGTGRGTGELFF
v_call: TRBV7-3; d_call: TRBD2; j_call: TRBJ2-7; cdr3_nt: TGTGCCAGCAGTCGGAGCGGGGGGGCCTCCTACGAGCAGTACTTC; cdr3_aa: CASSRSGGASYEQYF
v_call: TRBV6-1; d_call: TRBD2; j_call: TRBJ2-3; cdr3_nt: TGTGCCAGCAGTGCACTAGCGGGGGGGCCCGATACGCAGTATTTT; cdr3_aa: CASSALAGGPDTQYF
v_call: TRBV4-1; d_call: TRBD1; j_call: TRBJ1-1; cdr3_nt: TGCGCCAGCAGCTCTCCGGGACAGGGGGTACTCTTTCTGGGGGCTTTCTTT; cdr3_aa: CASSSPGQGVLFLGAFF
v_call: TRBV2; d_call: TRBD1; j_call: TRBJ1-6; cdr3_nt: TGTGCCAGCAGTACAGGGGATGAGACCTATAATTCACCCCTCCACTTT; cdr3_aa: CASSTGDETYNSPLHF
v_call: TRBV5-5; d_call: TRBD1; j_call: TRBJ1-3; cdr3_nt: TGTGCCAGCAGCCCCCCGGCAGGGGGCCACTCTGGAAACACCATATATTTT; cdr3_aa: CASSPPAGGHSGNTIYF
v_call: TRBV7-3; d_call: TRBD2; j_call: TRBJ2-5; cdr3_nt: TGTGCCAGCAGCCAGAGCGGGGGAGAGACCCAGTACTTC; cdr3_aa: CASSQSGGETQYF
v_call: TRBV19; d_call: .; j_call: TRBJ2-3; cdr3_nt: TGTGCCAGTACCCAGGGGGGGACAGGTGCAGATACGCAGTATTTT; cdr3_aa: CASTQGGTGADTQYF
v_call: TRBV27; d_call: .; j_call: TRBJ1-1; cdr3_nt: TGTGCCAGCATAAGGGAGACTGAAGCTTTCTTT; cdr3_aa: CASIRETEAFF
v_call: TRBV29-1; d_call: .; j_call: TRBJ2-7; cdr3_nt: TGCAGCGTTGCCGGGACAGCGGGCTCCTACGAGCAGTACTTC; cdr3_aa: CSVAGTAGSYEQYF
v_call: TRBV27; d_call: .; j_call: TRBJ1-3; cdr3_nt: TGTGCCAGCAGTCCTTCTGCGGGGGAGCACTCTGGAAACACCATATATTTT; cdr3_aa: CASSPSAGEHSGNTIYF
v_call: TRBV19; d_call: .; j_call: TRBJ2-2; cdr3_nt: TGTGCCAGTAAGGCTACAGGGTACACCGGGGAGCTGTTTTTT; cdr3_aa: CASKATGYTGELFF
v_call: TRBV7-9; d_call: .; j_call: TRBJ2-6; cdr3_nt: TGTGCCAGCAGCCAATGGAGAGGTACCGGGGCCAACGTCCTGACTTTC; cdr3_aa: CASSQWRGTGANVLTF
v_call: TRBV6-4; d_call: .; j_call: TRBJ2-6; cdr3_nt: TGTGCCAGCTCTTTGCGGCCGGTCCCTGGGGCCAACGTCCTGACTTTC; cdr3_aa: CASSLRPVPGANVLTF
v_call: TRBV15; d_call: TRBD1; j_call: TRBJ2-2; cdr3_nt: TGTGCCACCAGCAGAGGACAGGGAAACACCGGGGAGCTGTTTTTT; cdr3_aa: CATSRGQGNTGELFF
v_call: TRBV7-9; d_call: .; j_call: TRBJ1-4; cdr3_nt: TGTGCCAGCAGCTTAAACTATGCAACTAATGAAAAACTGTTTTTT; cdr3_aa: CASSLNYATNEKLFF
v_call: TRBV18; d_call: .; j_call: TRBJ2-5; cdr3_nt: TGTGCCAGCTCACAGGAGACCGAAGGGACCCAGTACTTC; cdr3_aa: CASSQETEGTQYF
v_call: TRBV19; d_call: .; j_call: TRBJ1-1; cdr3_nt: TGTGCCAGTAGTATAGGTCGGCGGGTGTACACTGAAGCTTTCTTT; cdr3_aa: CASSIGRRVYTEAFF
v_call: TRBV7-7; d_call: TRBD1; j_call: TRBJ2-7; cdr3_nt: TGTGCCAGCAGCTTAGATCAGGGGGACGAGCAGTACTTC; cdr3_aa: CASSLDQGDEQYF
v_call: TRBV5-8; d_call: TRBD1; j_call: TRBJ1-6; cdr3_nt: TGTGCCAGCAGCAGGGACAGGGGATTGTATTCACCCCTCCACTTT; cdr3_aa: CASSRDRGLYSPLHF
v_call: TRBV10-3; d_call: TRBD2; j_call: TRBJ2-3; cdr3_nt: TGTGCCATCAGTGAGTCCCGGGGGGGCCCATTAGATACGCAGTATTTT; cdr3_aa: CAISESRGGPLDTQYF
v_call: TRBV5-1; d_call: TRBD2; j_call: TRBJ2-1; cdr3_nt: TGCGCCAGCAGCTCGGGACTAGCGGGGGGCCCCTACAATGAGCAGTTCTTC; cdr3_aa: CASSSGLAGGPYNEQFF
v_call: TRBV4-3; d_call: .; j_call: TRBJ2-3; cdr3_nt: TGCGCCAGCAGCCAAGATCTGGATTCGGGGGAGACAGATACGCAGTATTTT; cdr3_aa: CASSQDLDSGETDTQYF
v_call: TRBV18; d_call: TRBD1; j_call: TRBJ2-7; cdr3_nt: TGTGCCAGCTCACCGCCGGGACAGCCCTACGAGCAGTACTTC; cdr3_aa: CASSPPGQPYEQYF
v_call: TRBV5-8; d_call: .; j_call: TRBJ1-1; cdr3_nt: TGTGCCAGCAGCTTGGGAGGGTTGAACACTGAAGCTTTCTTT; cdr3_aa: CASSLGGLNTEAFF
v_call: TRBV18; d_call: TRBD2; j_call: TRBJ2-1; cdr3_nt: TGTGCCAGCTCACCACCTCCCGGGACTAGCGTTAACAATGAGCAGTTCTTC; cdr3_aa: CASSPPPGTSVNNEQFF
v_call: TRBV4-3; d_call: TRBD2; j_call: TRBJ2-5; cdr3_nt: TGCGCCAGCAGCCAAGATACCCCGGGGGGAGAGACCCAGTACTTC; cdr3_aa: CASSQDTPGGETQYF
v_call: TRBV29-1; d_call: .; j_call: TRBJ1-2; cdr3_nt: TGCAGCGCCCGGGAGACTAACTATGGCTACACCTTC; cdr3_aa: CSARETNYGYTF
v_call: TRBV9; d_call: TRBD2; j_call: TRBJ2-7; cdr3_nt: TGTGCCAGCAGCATCAGTAGCGGGACGCCCTACGAGCAGTACTTC; cdr3_aa: CASSISSGTPYEQYF
v_call: TRBV10-3; d_call: TRBD1; j_call: TRBJ1-4; cdr3_nt: TGTGCCATCAGCACGACAGGGGTTAATGAAAAACTGTTTTTT; cdr3_aa: CAISTTGVNEKLFF
v_call: TRBV5-6; d_call: .; j_call: TRBJ2-7; cdr3_nt: TGTGCCAGCAGACATTGGCCCAGGGGGCCGGGAGGCCGCTCCTACGAGCAGTACTTC; cdr3_aa: CASRHWPRGPGGRSYEQYF